This is a list of T cell receptor beta chains from one sample in a study of technical replicates of blood from several donors. Generated by immunoSEQ multiplex PCR, the TCRdb table keeps only in-frame clones and is missing some. The sample has about 89,000 clones; 94% are singletons. Source material: T cells isolated from PBMCs. The source is a human donor in good health. The CDR3 runs from the conserved cysteine through the conserved F or W. A D gene is named only where the DNA matches it firmly. Not all rows give a size; the values are once, few, many and, for expanded clones, a class.

v_gene	j_gene	abundance	d_gene	CDR3nt	CDR3aa
TRBV6-5	TRBJ2-1	.	TRBD2	TGTGCCAGCAGTCCCCTAGCGGCCTACAATGAGCAGTTCTTC	CASSPLAAYNEQFF
TRBV5-1	TRBJ2-7	.	TRBD2	TGCGCCAGCAGCTCAAGGACTAGCGGGAGCCACTACGAGCAGTACTTC	CASSSRTSGSHYEQYF
TRBV27	TRBJ2-7	.	.	TGTGCCAGCAGTTCCCCCGCCGTTCGAGGCTACGAGCAGTACTTC	CASSSPAVRGYEQYF
TRBV5-1	TRBJ2-7	.	TRBD1	TGCGCCAGCAGCTTGACAGGGGGTCAGGTCGATGAGCAGTACTTC	CASSLTGGQVDEQYF
TRBV27	TRBJ2-7	.	.	TGTGCCAGCAGCCCGATAGGAGACTACGAGCAGTACTTC	CASSPIGDYEQYF
TRBV6-5	TRBJ2-1	.	TRBD2	TGTGCCAGCAGTTCAACGACTAGCGGGTTCAATGAGCAGTTCTTC	CASSSTTSGFNEQFF
TRBV18	TRBJ2-3	.	.	TGTGCCAGCTCACCAGGTCAGGCCACAGATACGCAGTATTTT	CASSPGQATDTQYF
TRBV7-9	TRBJ2-5	.	TRBD2	TGTGCCAGCAGCTACTTAGCGGGAGGGCCCTCTGAGACCCAGTACTTC	CASSYLAGGPSETQYF
TRBV5-1	TRBJ1-2	.	.	TGCGCCAGCACTTCGGGAGTCAAGGGCTACACCTTC	CASTSGVKGYTF
TRBV5-4	TRBJ1-1	.	.	TGTGCCAGCAGCTTGGAGCGGGGGGAAGCTTTCTTT	CASSLERGEAFF
TRBV27	TRBJ1-2	.	.	TGTGCCAGCAGTTTATCGCCCGGGGGGAGGCACTATGGCTACACCTTC	CASSLSPGGRHYGYTF
TRBV5-4	TRBJ2-2	.	.	TGTGCCAGCAGGAAAACTATCCTTGGACTGAACGCGAACACCGGGGAGCTGTTTTTT	CASRKTILGLNANTGELFF
TRBV4-1	TRBJ2-1	.	.	TGCGCCAGCAGCCCGCGGACAGCAGGGTCCTACAATGAGCAGTTCTTC	CASSPRTAGSYNEQFF
TRBV27	TRBJ2-7	.	TRBD2	TGTGCCAGCAGACCGGGAGCGGGAGACGAGCAGTACTTC	CASRPGAGDEQYF
TRBV7-2	TRBJ2-1	.	.	TGTGCCAGCAGCTTAACAGATAACAATGAGCAGTTCTTC	CASSLTDNNEQFF
TRBV4-1	TRBJ2-3	once	TRBD2	TGCGCCAGCAGCCAAGCTCTAGCGGGAGTGCCTCTTAGCACAGATACGCAGTATTTT	CASSQALAGVPLSTDTQYF
TRBV2	TRBJ2-7	.	TRBD2	TGTGCCAGCAGTTTGGCGGGAGTTAACGAGCAGTACTTC	CASSLAGVNEQYF
TRBV6-6	TRBJ1-2	.	TRBD1	TGTGCCAGCAGAGTTGGGACAGTTTTGCGGAACTATGGCTACACCTTC	CASRVGTVLRNYGYTF
TRBV2	TRBJ1-4	.	.	TGTGCCAGCAGCGCAGGCAATAATAATGAAAAACTGTTTTTT	CASSAGNNNEKLFF
TRBV12-5	TRBJ1-4	once	TRBD1	TGTGCTAGTGGTTTGGGAATAAACAGACAGGGGAGACGAGCTAATGAAAAACTGTTTTTT	CASGLGINRQGRRANEKLFF
TRBV28	TRBJ1-5	once	TRBD1	TGTGCCAGCAGTATCCAACCCGGGACAGGAGATCAGCCCCAGCATTTT	CASSIQPGTGDQPQHF
TRBV4-1	TRBJ2-3	.	TRBD1	TGCGCCAGCAGCTCCCCCAAACCGGGACAGGGGTCAGATACGCAGTATTTT	CASSSPKPGQGSDTQYF
TRBV27	TRBJ2-1	.	TRBD2	TGTGCCAGCAGCCCAGAACTAGCGGGCTACAATGAGCAGTTCTTC	CASSPELAGYNEQFF
TRBV19	TRBJ1-5	.	TRBD1	TGTGCCAGTAGTATACAGGGACAGCGCAATCAGCCCCAGCATTTT	CASSIQGQRNQPQHF
TRBV7-8	TRBJ1-1	.	.	TGTGCCAGCAGCCGCACGGGGGGGAACACTGAAGCTTTCTTT	CASSRTGGNTEAFF
TRBV5-1	TRBJ1-2	.	TRBD1	TGCGCCAGCAGCTTGCGGCAGGGGGCTAACTATGGCTACACCTTC	CASSLRQGANYGYTF
TRBV6-1	TRBJ2-7	.	.	TGTGCCAGCAGTGAAGTCGCGGGACAGTCCTACGAGCAGTACTTC	CASSEVAGQSYEQYF
TRBV10-3	TRBJ2-2	.	TRBD1	TGTGCCATGGCAGGACAGGGAAACACCGGGGAGCTGTTTTTT	CAMAGQGNTGELFF
TRBV7-8	TRBJ1-6	.	TRBD1	TGTGCCAGCAGCTTAAGGACAGGGGATTCACCCCTCCACTTT	CASSLRTGDSPLHF
TRBV2	TRBJ1-5	.	.	TGTGCCAGCAGTGGGGCCGGTTATAGCAATCAGCCCCAGCATTTT	CASSGAGYSNQPQHF
TRBV5-1	TRBJ2-3	few	TRBD1	TGCGCCAGCAGCGCCCAACGACAGGGGGAAAATATATGGACAGATACGCAGTATTTT	CASSAQRQGENIWTDTQYF
TRBV9	TRBJ1-1	.	.	TGTGCCAGCAGCGTAGACGGGTGGACTGAAGCTTTCTTT	CASSVDGWTEAFF
TRBV28	TRBJ2-7	few	TRBD1	TGTGCCAGCCAGACACAGGGGAGTAGGTACGAGCAGTACTTC	CASQTQGSRYEQYF
TRBV11-2	TRBJ1-2	.	.	TGTGCCAGCAGCTTTTTGCCCCTAGAAGGAAGGTCGTCCTATGGCTACACCTTC	CASSFLPLEGRSSYGYTF
TRBV4-2	TRBJ2-7	.	.	TGTGCCAGCAGCCAAGATAGGTCTAGCGCCTCCTACGAGCAGTACTTC	CASSQDRSSASYEQYF
TRBV5-4	TRBJ2-7	.	.	TGTGCCAGCAGCGCCAGATATAAGGGGACCTACGAGCAGTACTTC	CASSARYKGTYEQYF
TRBV11-2	TRBJ2-3	.	.	TGTGCCAGCAGCCAATCTAGCGCTCCAGATACGCAGTATTTT	CASSQSSAPDTQYF
TRBV9	TRBJ2-7	once	.	TGTGCCAGCAGCGGGTCGGGATCCTCCTACGAGCAGTACTTC	CASSGSGSSYEQYF
TRBV29-1	TRBJ2-5	.	.	TGCAGCGTTGGACAGGTACGGGAGACCCAGTACTTC	CSVGQVRETQYF
TRBV28	TRBJ1-2	.	.	TGTGCCAGCATCCAAGGTTCGGAGGGGACCTATGGCTACACCTTC	CASIQGSEGTYGYTF
TRBV13	TRBJ2-1	.	.	TGTGCCAGCAGCTTAGGGCGGAAAGCCTACAATGAGCAGTTCTTC	CASSLGRKAYNEQFF
TRBV19	TRBJ2-1	.	TRBD2	TGTGCCAGTAGTATAGCTCCTAGCGGGAGCAATGAGCAGTTCTTC	CASSIAPSGSNEQFF